This T cell receptor beta chain was sequenced in a study of human T cells and chemical hapten exposure. Time point specified: pre-sensitization, week 0. Documented treatment: therapeutic diphenylcyclopropenone sensitization with weekly scalp DPC. V was trimmed by 1 base and J by 0 bases, leaving 10 bases between them. The CDR3 consists of 16 residues. Germline V gene data show CDR1 as SGHRS and CDR2 as YFSETQ. TCRdb fed the RACE reads into MiXCR, producing one record per CDR3 protein. Among 300,000 to 450,000 distinct CDR3 sequences, 4.5% to 5.5% were seen once, and the ten largest hold 2.5% to 3%. This clonotype was sampled from a woman aged 45-65 years with alopecia areata. Some clones in this sample may be carry-over from other donors' samples. The rearrangement links TRBV5-1 to TRBJ1-4; D is undetermined. Sample: whole blood, taken in connection with sensitization to the hapten diphenylcyclopropenone (DPC). CDR3 DNA: TGCGCCAGCAGCTTGTATCCGGCAGCAACTAATGAAAAACTGTTTTTT. Translated: CASSLYPAATNEKLFF.